This T cell receptor beta chain was identified in a study of blood T cell repertoires in COVID-19. Study-wide context: T cells, B-cell-depleted T cells, or PBMCs provided the cDNA or gDNA that served as material.

In Cohort 3, a recovered donor had either two negative PCRs, clearance, or symptom resolution. Original processing methods: Reference gene primer amplification in the assay estimated nucleated cell counts. Measured with immunoSEQ multiplex PCR; TCRdb has only the in-frame clones, and not every one. V and J calls and clone size are as listed in that table; D and trimming were resolved from the DNA. Of over 400,000 clones in the sample, 75% to 90% were seen once. V lost 3 bases to trimming and J lost 0 bases, with 12 bases between them. Germline V lookup: CDR1 ENHRY, CDR2 SYGVKD. CDR3 size: 15 residues.

The receptor's source is a woman between 55 and 75 years old who had recovered from COVID-19. The sample was PBMCs or T cells enriched from blood (not recorded which). V is TRBV10-3 and J is TRBJ2-7; maybe TRBD1 (5 bases). CDR3 coding DNA: TGTGCCATCAGTGACTCCCCAGGGAACTCCTACGAGCAGTACTTC. Residues: CAISDSPGNSYEQYF.